The T cell receptor beta chain under discussion was sequenced for a study of OX40 agonist ivuxolimab in advanced cancers. V dropped 4 bases and J dropped 5; count of bases not matched to a gene: 14. There are 16 residues in the CDR3. In germline, CDR1 is SGDLS, CDR2 YYNGEE. Measured with immunoSEQ multiplex PCR; TCRdb has only the in-frame clones, and not every one. The sample has more than 75,000 clones; approximately 83% are singletons. J is TRBJ2-7 and V is TRBV9, with 8 bases identical to TRBD2. The source was CD4+ or CD8+ T cells sorted from blood, collected in a trial of the OX40 agonist ivuxolimab. This TCR was recovered from an adult with an advanced solid tumor such as melanoma, head and neck, liver or kidney cancer. The chain's CDR3 is CASSQGGERGKDEQYF. CDR3 bases: TGTGCCAGCAGCCAAGGAGGAGAGCGGGGGAAGGACGAGCAGTACTTC. The whole variable domain, remainder taken from reference TRBV9 and TRBJ2-7, is DSGVTQTPKHLITATGQRVTLRCSPRSGDLSVYWYQQSLDQGLQFLIQYYNGEERAKGNILERFSAQQFPDLHSELNLSSLELGDSALYFCASSQGGERGKDEQYFGPGTRLTVT.